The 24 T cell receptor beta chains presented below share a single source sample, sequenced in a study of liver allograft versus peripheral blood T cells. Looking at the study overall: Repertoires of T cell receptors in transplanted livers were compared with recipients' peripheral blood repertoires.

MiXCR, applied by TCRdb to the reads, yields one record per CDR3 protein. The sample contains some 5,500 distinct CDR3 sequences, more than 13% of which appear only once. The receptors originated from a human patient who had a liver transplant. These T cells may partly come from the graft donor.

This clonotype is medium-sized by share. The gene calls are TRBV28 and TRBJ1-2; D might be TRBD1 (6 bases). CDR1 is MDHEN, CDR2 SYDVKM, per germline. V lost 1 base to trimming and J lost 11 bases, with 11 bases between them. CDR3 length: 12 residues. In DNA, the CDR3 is TGTGCCAGCAGTTTATTGCAGGGGCGATACACCTTC. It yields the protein CASSLLQGRYTF.

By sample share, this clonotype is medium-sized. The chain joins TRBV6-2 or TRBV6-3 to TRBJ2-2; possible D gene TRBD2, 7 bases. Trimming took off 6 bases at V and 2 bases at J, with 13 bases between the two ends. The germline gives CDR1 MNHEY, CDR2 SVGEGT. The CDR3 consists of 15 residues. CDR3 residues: CASRTGGPNTGELFF. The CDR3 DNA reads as TGTGCCAGCAGAACCGGGGGGCCCAACACCGGGGAGCTGTTTTTT.

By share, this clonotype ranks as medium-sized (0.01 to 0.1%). CDR3 DNA sequence: TGTGCCAGCTCACCCCTGAAAGGAGCGGATACGCAGTATTTT. It codes for CASSPLKGADTQYF. The chain carries TRBV18 and TRBJ2-3; unclear D gene. The ends were cut back, 3 bases at V and 6 bases at J, with 13 bases in the middle. The CDR3 loop spans 14 amino acids. In germline, CDR1 is KGHSH, CDR2 LQKENI.

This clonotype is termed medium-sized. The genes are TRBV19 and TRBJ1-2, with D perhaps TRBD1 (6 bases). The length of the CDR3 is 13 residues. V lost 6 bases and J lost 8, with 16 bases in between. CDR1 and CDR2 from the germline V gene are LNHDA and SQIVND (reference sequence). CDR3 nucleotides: TGTGCCAGTAGACCTCGACAGGAGGACGGCTACACCTTC. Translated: CASRPRQEDGYTF.

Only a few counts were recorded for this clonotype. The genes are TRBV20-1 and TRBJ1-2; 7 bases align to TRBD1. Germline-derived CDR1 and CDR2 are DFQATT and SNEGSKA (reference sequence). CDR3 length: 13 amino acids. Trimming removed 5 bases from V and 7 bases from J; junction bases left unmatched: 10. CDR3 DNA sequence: TGCAGTGCTTTGCGACAGGGATCGAGTGGCTACACCTTC. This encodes CSALRQGSSGYTF.

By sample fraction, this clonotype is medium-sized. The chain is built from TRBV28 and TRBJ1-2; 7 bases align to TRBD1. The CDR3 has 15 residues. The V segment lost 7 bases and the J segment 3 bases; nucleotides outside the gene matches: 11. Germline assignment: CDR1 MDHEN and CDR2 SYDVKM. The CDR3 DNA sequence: TGTGCCAGCACCTCAGGGGGGGAAGTAGACTATGGCTACACCTTC. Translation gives CASTSGGEVDYGYTF.

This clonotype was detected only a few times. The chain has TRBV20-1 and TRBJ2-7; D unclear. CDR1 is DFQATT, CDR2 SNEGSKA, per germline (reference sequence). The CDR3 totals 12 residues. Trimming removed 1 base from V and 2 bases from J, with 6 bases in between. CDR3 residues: CSARVRTYEQYF. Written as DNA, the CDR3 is TGCAGTGCTAGAGTCCGTACCTACGAGCAGTACTTC.

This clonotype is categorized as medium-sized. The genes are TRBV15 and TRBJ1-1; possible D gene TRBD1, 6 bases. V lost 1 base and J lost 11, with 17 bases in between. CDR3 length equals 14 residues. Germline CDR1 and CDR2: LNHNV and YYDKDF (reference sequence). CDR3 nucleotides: TGTGCCACCAGCAGAGCCGAAGGGGGAGCAAGGGCTTTCTTT. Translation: CATSRAEGGARAFF.

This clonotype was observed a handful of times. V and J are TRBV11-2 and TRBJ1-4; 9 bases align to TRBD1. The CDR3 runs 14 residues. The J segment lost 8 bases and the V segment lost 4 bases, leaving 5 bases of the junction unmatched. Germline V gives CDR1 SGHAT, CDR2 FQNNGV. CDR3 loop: CASSSGQGGEKLFF. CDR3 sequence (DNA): TGTGCCAGCAGCTCGGGACAGGGAGGCGAAAAACTGTTTTTT.

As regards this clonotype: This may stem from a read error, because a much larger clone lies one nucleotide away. The CDR3 here is CASSCGSPGNTIYF. CDR3 coding DNA: TGTGCCAGCAGTTGTGGATCCCCTGGAAACACCATATATTTT. This chain links TRBV6-5 with TRBJ1-3; D remains ambiguous. V lost 4 bases, J lost 2 bases, and 9 bases lay in between. From germline, CDR1 is MNHEY and CDR2 SVGAGI. This CDR3 region has 14 residues.

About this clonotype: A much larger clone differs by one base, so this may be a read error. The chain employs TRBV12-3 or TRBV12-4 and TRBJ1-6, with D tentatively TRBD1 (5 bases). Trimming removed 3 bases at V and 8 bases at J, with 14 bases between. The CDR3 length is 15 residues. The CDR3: CASSFGTGAHSPLHF. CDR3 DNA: TGTGCCAGCAGTTTTGGTACAGGTGCTCATTCACCCCTCCACTTT.

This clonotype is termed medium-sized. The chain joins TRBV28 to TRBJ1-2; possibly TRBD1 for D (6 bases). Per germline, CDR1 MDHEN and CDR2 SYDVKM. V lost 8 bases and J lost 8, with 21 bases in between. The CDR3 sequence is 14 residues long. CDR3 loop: CASRAGGPTRGYTF. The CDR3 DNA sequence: TGTGCCAGCCGTGCGGGGGGCCCTACCCGCGGCTACACCTTC.

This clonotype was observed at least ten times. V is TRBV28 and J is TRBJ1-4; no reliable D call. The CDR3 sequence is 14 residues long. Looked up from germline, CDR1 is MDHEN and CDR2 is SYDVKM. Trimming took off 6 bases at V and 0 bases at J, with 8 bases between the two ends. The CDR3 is CASRNRATNEKLFF. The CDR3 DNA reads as TGTGCCAGCAGGAACCGAGCAACTAATGAAAAACTGTTTTTT.

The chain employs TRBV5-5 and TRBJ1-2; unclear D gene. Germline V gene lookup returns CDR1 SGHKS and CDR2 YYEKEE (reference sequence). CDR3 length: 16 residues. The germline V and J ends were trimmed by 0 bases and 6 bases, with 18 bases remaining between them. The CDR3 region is CASSLALYRAVDGYTF. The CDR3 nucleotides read TGTGCCAGCAGCTTGGCCTTATACCGGGCCGTTGATGGCTACACCTTC.

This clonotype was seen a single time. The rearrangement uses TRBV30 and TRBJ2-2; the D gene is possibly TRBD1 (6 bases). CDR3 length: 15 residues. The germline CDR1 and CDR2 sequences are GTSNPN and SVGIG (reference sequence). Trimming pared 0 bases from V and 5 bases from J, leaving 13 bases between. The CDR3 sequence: CAWSVLGGGTGELFF. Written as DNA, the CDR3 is TGTGCCTGGAGTGTTCTTGGGGGCGGGACCGGGGAGCTGTTTTTT.

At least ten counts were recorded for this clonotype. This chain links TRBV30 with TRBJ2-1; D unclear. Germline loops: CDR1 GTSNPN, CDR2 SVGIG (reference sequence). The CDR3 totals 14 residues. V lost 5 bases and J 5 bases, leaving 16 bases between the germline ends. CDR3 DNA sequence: TGTGCCTGGGGTTGGGAAAGGGCCCACAATGAGCAGTTCTTC. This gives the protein CAWGWERAHNEQFF.

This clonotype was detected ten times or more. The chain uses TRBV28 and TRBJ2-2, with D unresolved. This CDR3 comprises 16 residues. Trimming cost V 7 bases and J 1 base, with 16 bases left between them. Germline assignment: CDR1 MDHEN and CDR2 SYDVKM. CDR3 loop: CASINSRVLNTGELFF. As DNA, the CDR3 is TGTGCCAGCATAAACAGTAGGGTCTTGAACACCGGGGAGCTGTTTTTT. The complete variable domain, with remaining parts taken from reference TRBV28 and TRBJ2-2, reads DVKVTQSSRYLVKRTGEKVFLECVQDMDHENMFWYRQDPGLGLRLIYFSYDVKMKEKGDIPEGYSVSREKKERFSLILESASTNQTSMYLCASINSRVLNTGELFFGEGSRLTVL.

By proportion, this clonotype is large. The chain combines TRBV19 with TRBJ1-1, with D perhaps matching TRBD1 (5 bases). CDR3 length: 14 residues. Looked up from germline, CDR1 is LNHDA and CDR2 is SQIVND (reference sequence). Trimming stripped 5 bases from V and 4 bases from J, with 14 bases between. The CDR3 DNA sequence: TGTGCCAGTAGTTGGAGGGGAGGGCGCACTGAAGCTTTCTTT. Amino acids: CASSWRGGRTEAFF.

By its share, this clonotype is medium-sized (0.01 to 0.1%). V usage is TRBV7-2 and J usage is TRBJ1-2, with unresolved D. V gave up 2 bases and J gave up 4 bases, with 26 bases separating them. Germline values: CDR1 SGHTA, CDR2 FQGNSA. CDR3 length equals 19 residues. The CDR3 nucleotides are TGTGCCAGCAGCTTATCACGGACCTTGGCCAACACAAAGGGCTATGGCTACACCTTC. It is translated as CASSLSRTLANTKGYGYTF. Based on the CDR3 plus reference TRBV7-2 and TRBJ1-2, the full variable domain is GAGVSQSPSNKVTEKGKDVELRCDPISGHTALYWYRQSLGQGLEFLIYFQGNSAPDKSGLPSDRFSAERTGGSVSTLTIQRTQQEDSAVYLCASSLSRTLANTKGYGYTFGSGTRLTVV.

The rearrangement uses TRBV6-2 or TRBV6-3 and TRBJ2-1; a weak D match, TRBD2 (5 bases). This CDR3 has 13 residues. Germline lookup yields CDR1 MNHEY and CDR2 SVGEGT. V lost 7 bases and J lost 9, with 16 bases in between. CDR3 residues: CASTLLTRAEQFF. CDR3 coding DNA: TGTGCCAGCACCTTATTAACTAGGGCTGAGCAGTTCTTC.

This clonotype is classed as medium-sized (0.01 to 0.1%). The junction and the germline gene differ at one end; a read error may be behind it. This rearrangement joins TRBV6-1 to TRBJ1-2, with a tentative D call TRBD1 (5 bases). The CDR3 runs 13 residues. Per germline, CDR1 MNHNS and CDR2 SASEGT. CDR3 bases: TGTGCCACCACAGAAGGGGTTAACGATGGCTACACCTTC. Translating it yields CATTEGVNDGYTF.

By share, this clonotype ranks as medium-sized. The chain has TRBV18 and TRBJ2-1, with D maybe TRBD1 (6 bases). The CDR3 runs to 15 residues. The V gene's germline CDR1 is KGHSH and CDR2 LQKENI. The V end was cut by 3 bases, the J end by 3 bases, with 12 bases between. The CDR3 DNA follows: TGTGCCAGCTCACCGATCCGGGACAACTACAATGAGCAGTTCTTC. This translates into CASSPIRDNYNEQFF.

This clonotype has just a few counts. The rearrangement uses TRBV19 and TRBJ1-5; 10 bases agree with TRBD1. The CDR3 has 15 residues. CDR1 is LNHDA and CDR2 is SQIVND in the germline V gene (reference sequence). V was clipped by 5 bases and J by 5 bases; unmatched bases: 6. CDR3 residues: CASSRRGTGDQPQHF. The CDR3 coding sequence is TGTGCCAGTAGTCGCCGTGGGACAGGGGATCAGCCCCAGCATTTT.

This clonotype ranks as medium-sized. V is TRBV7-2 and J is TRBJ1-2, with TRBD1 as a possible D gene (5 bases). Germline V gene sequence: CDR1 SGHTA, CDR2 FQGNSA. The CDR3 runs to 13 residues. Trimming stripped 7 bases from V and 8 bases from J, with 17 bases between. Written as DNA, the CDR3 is TGTGCCAGCACTCCAAATAGGGGTGAAGGCTACACCTTC. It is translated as CASTPNRGEGYTF. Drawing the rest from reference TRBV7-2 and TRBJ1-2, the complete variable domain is GAGVSQSPSNKVTEKGKDVELRCDPISGHTALYWYRQSLGQGLEFLIYFQGNSAPDKSGLPSDRFSAERTGGSVSTLTIQRTQQEDSAVYLCASTPNRGEGYTFGSGTRLTVV.